This T cell receptor beta chain was sequenced during a study of blood T cell repertoires in COVID-19. Data came from immunoSEQ multiplex PCR; TCRdb stores just in-frame clones and leaves some out. The sample consists of a few hundred thousand clones, roughly 88% of them appearing once. V dropped 4 bases and J dropped 2 bases, with 14 bases sitting between them. CDR3 length: 15 residues. Germline CDR1 and CDR2: MNHNY and SVGAGI (reference sequence). This TCR came from a woman aged 40 to 50 who had recovered from COVID-19. Sequenced material: peripheral blood. The chain combines TRBV6-6 with TRBJ2-5, with a tentative D call TRBD2 (6 bases). CDR3 DNA: TGTGCCAGCAGTTGGGGGGTGACGGAACAAGAGACCCAGTACTTC. Protein: CASSWGVTEQETQYF.